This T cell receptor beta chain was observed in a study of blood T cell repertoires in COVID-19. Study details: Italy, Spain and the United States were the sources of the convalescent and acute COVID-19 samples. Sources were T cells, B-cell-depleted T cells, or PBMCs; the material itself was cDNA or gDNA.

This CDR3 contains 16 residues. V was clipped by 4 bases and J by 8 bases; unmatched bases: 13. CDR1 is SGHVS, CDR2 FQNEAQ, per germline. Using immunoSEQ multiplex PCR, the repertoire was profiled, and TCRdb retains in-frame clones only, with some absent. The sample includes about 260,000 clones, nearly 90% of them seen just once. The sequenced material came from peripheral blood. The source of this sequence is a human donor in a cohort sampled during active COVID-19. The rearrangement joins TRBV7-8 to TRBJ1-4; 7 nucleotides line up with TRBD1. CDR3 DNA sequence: TGTGCCAGCAGCTCCGACAGGGTTGGAGTTCAAGAAAAACTGTTTTTT. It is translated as CASSSDRVGVQEKLFF.